These T cell receptor beta chains were read from a single sample in a study of long-term antiretroviral therapy in people with HIV. Using immunoSEQ multiplex PCR, the repertoire was profiled, and TCRdb retains in-frame clones only, with some absent. Of 15,000 to 20,000 clones listed, approximately 78% were seen once; the top ten hold approximately 7.8%. The starting material was unsorted PBMCs, obtained at the start of antiretroviral therapy, before treatment. Receptor source: a woman between 35 and 50 years old with HIV. The CDR3 runs from the conserved cysteine through the conserved F or W. Each record gives: CDR3 length, clone size, V gene, J gene, CDR3 protein. Where a row states a size, it is once, few, many or the class of an expanded clone; other rows omit it.

13	.	TRBV2	TRBJ1-3	CASSAGAGNTIYF
21	.	TRBV7-8	TRBJ2-2	CASSLVSPILWARRNTGELFF
14	few	TRBV27	TRBJ1-5	CASSSIASNQPQHF
12	.	TRBV9	TRBJ1-2	CASSGPTYGYTF
16	.	TRBV28	TRBJ2-1	CASSLDTAGAYNEQFF
16	.	TRBV10-3	TRBJ2-7	CAISEASGVISYEQYF
14	.	TRBV28	TRBJ2-3	CASRAPGIPDTQYF
13	.	TRBV14	TRBJ1-2	CASSQLRQSGYTF
15	.	TRBV4-3	TRBJ1-2	CASSQEFGGGYGYTF
16	.	TRBV18	TRBJ2-7	CASSMTSPQSSYEQYF
17	.	TRBV7-8	TRBJ2-1	CASSIKPYIDRGNEQFF
14	.	TRBV6-1	TRBJ1-2	CASSPGGKDYGYTF
15	.	TRBV18	TRBJ1-1	CASSPQSGENTEAFF
13	.	TRBV5-8	TRBJ1-1	CASWGFMNTEAFF
16	once	TRBV5-4	TRBJ1-2	CASSFNTGTGDGKDTF
14	.	TRBV5-1	TRBJ2-5	CASSAGGPLETQYF
16	.	TRBV7-2	TRBJ2-1	CASSLWGLLAGNEQFF
18	.	TRBV6-1	TRBJ1-5	CASSVITGPLRNNQPQHF
12	.	TRBV15	TRBJ2-3	CATSRDTDTQYF
14	.	TRBV2	TRBJ1-1	CASRGGGMNTEAFF
15	.	TRBV4-1	TRBJ1-5	CASSQPGQRDQPQHF
13	.	TRBV10-3	TRBJ2-7	CAISERQTYEQYF
17	.	TRBV5-4	TRBJ2-1	CASSPGTSGGYYNEQFF
13	.	TRBV15	TRBJ1-2	CATSNPLLNGYTF
16	.	TRBV9	TRBJ2-3	CASSVDLGQVTDTQYF
13	.	TRBV7-2	TRBJ2-2	CASRGTGSGELFF
16	.	TRBV4-3	TRBJ1-3	CASSQDPTGISNTIYF
15	.	TRBV2	TRBJ2-3	CATSQTGGMVDTQYF
14	.	TRBV15	TRBJ1-5	CATSLRGNNQPQHF
12	once	TRBV7-6	TRBJ2-7	CASSLVPEEQYF
11	.	TRBV2	.	CASSEEYEQYF
13	.	TRBV13	TRBJ2-1	CASRPRGGQEQFF
15	medium-sized	TRBV6-1	TRBJ1-1	CASRALTGGGTEAFF
14	.	TRBV15	TRBJ2-7	CATSMGRDSYEQYF
14	once	TRBV29-1	TRBJ1-4	CSVEDTAINEKLFF
16	.	TRBV19	TRBJ2-7	CASSEGQGGFSYEQYF
13	few	TRBV21-1	TRBJ2-3	CASSVGEADTQYF
13	.	TRBV2	TRBJ2-2	CASYFPNTGELFF
15	.	TRBV21-1	TRBJ2-1	CASRKRWTEYNEQFF
15	.	TRBV25-1	TRBJ1-3	CASSVGRYSGNTIYF
13	.	TRBV28	TRBJ2-6	CASSFGGANVLTF
14	.	TRBV5-1	TRBJ2-7	CASSLGTDPYEQYF
17	.	TRBV7-8	TRBJ1-6	CASSLGSAGARGSPLHF
11	.	TRBV29-1	TRBJ2-7	CSARAGYEQYF
17	.	TRBV19	TRBJ2-3	CASSILMERILTDTQYF
16	.	TRBV10-3	TRBJ1-1	CAISGREGRGSTEAFF
14	.	TRBV7-6	TRBJ1-1	CASSPGSVNTEAFF
18	.	TRBV19	TRBJ2-3	CASSDSGAHQRTQDTQYF
13	few	TRBV4-2	TRBJ1-2	CASSQDQGSSHTF
15	.	TRBV7-2	TRBJ1-2	CASSLAGTGFLGYTF
16	.	TRBV7-9	TRBJ2-7	CASSLGSGGSSYEQYF
13	.	TRBV9	TRBJ2-1	CASSVDPYNEQFF
13	.	TRBV6-1	TRBJ1-6	CASTWGVNSPLHF
14	.	TRBV4-1	TRBJ1-5	CASSQLGSSQPQHF
14	.	TRBV4-3	TRBJ1-1	CASSQDKGRVEAFF
17	.	TRBV7-7	TRBJ2-2	CASSSDMAQKEAGELFF
14	.	TRBV5-1	TRBJ2-5	CASRRDRDEGTQYF
16	.	TRBV7-9	TRBJ1-5	CASSLAIRDRSQPQHF
14	once	TRBV6-1	TRBJ1-5	CASSQGNSNQPQHF
15	medium-sized	TRBV2	TRBJ2-2	CASSDRGMVTGELFF